The 19 T cell receptor beta chains in this list originate from one sample, sequenced in a study of response to subunit inactivated influenza vaccine. TCRdb re-called the RT-PCR reads with MiXCR, one entry per CDR3 protein. The sample lists around 710,000 distinct CDR3 sequences; about 15% were seen once. The sample here was PBMCs from blood, taken less than 15 days before vaccination. These receptors all come from a middle-aged man who received an inactivated influenza vaccine.

This clonotype showed up just a few times. The chain joins TRBV18 to TRBJ2-1; 11 bases line up with TRBD1. CDR1 is KGHSH and CDR2 is LQKENI in the germline V gene. The junction had 0 bases not matched to a gene; V was cut back by 2 bases and J by 0 bases. CDR3 length equals 16 residues. The CDR3 here is CASSPGTGGSYNEQFF. The CDR3 DNA reads TGTGCCAGCTCACCAGGGACAGGGGGCTCCTACAATGAGCAGTTCTTC.

This clonotype has a handful of counts. The chain employs TRBV12-3 or TRBV12-4 and TRBJ2-1; D is ambiguous. The CDR3 is made up of 11 amino acids. Deletions cut 10 bases from V and 4 bases from J, with 8 bases between. CDR3 sequence (DNA): TGTGCCACGAGACCATACAATGAGCAGTTCTTC. It encodes CATRPYNEQFF.

This clonotype has a handful of counts. The rearrangement joins TRBV25-1 to TRBJ1-3; a possible D gene is TRBD1 (5 bases). Trimming left V 0 bases short and J 6 bases short, with 9 bases between. Per the germline V gene, CDR1 is MGHDK and CDR2 is SYGVNS. The CDR3 totals 14 residues. The CDR3 DNA sequence: TGTGCCAGCAGTGAATACCAGGGCGCAAACACCATATATTTT. Translating it yields CASSEYQGANTIYF.

The J gene is TRBJ1-1, the V gene TRBV20-1, with D perhaps TRBD1 (6 bases). V dropped 1 base and J dropped 4 bases, with 13 bases sitting between them. The CDR3 totals 14 residues. Germline V gene data show CDR1 as DFQATT and CDR2 as SNEGSKA (reference sequence). The chain's CDR3 is CSARGSLGGTEAFF. The DNA of the CDR3 is TGCAGTGCTAGAGGATCCCTAGGGGGCACTGAAGCTTTCTTT.

This sequence joins TRBV3-1 and TRBJ1-3, with a possible D match to TRBD1 (5 bases). Trimming took 0 bases from V and 4 from J, leaving 10 bases between them. This CDR3 contains 15 residues. From germline, CDR1 is LGHDT and CDR2 YNNKEL (reference sequence). CDR3 protein: CASSQDRVGGNTIYF. The CDR3 nucleotides read TGTGCCAGCAGCCAAGACAGGGTAGGAGGAAACACCATATATTTT. The full variable domain, completed using reference TRBV3-1 and TRBJ1-3, is DTAVSQTPKYLVTQMGNDKSIKCEQNLGHDTMYWYKQDSKKFLKIMFSYNNKELIINETVPNRFSPKSPDKAHLNLHINSLELGDSAVYFCASSQDRVGGNTIYFGEGSWLTVV.

This clonotype was counted only a few times. V and J are TRBV20-1 and TRBJ2-7; 8 bases map to TRBD1. Germline CDR1 and CDR2: DFQATT and SNEGSKA (reference sequence). This CDR3 region has 18 residues. V lost 0 bases, J lost 1 base, and 14 bases stayed unmatched. For the CDR3, the DNA is TGCAGTGCTAGAGATCCTTCAGGGGGCGGCCCCCGATCCTACGAGCAGTACTTC. Translating gives CSARDPSGGGPRSYEQYF.

There are many counts of this clonotype. The rearrangement uses TRBV2 and TRBJ2-2; D is unclear. The CDR3 consists of 16 residues. V lost 7 bases to trimming and J lost 0 bases, with 15 bases between them. The germline CDR1 and CDR2 sequences are SNHLY and FYNNEI. The CDR3 reads CASTRQIPANTGELFF. The CDR3 bases are TGTGCCAGCACCCGTCAGATCCCCGCGAACACCGGGGAGCTGTTTTTT.

The rearrangement uses TRBV28 and TRBJ1-1, with a weak D call TRBD1 (5 bases). Per the germline V gene, CDR1 is MDHEN and CDR2 is SYDVKM. The V gene lost 10 bases and the J gene lost 1 base, with 19 bases spanning the gap. This CDR3 comprises 15 residues. The chain's CDR3 is CATTHHRDGNTEAFF. For the CDR3, the DNA is TGTGCCACCACACACCACCGGGACGGGAACACTGAAGCTTTCTTT.

This clonotype was seen many times. The J gene is TRBJ2-7, the V gene TRBV28; 12 bases align to TRBD2. Trimming took 5 bases from V and 3 from J; bases not matched to a gene: 5. From germline, CDR1 is MDHEN and CDR2 SYDVKM. This CDR3 comprises 15 residues. The CDR3 bases are TGTGCCAGCAGTCCCCTGACTAGCGGGAGCTACGAGCAGTACTTC. Protein sequence: CASSPLTSGSYEQYF.

This clonotype was found a few times. The chain links TRBV6-2 or TRBV6-3 to TRBJ2-5, with D possibly TRBD1 on 5 matching bases. The germline V gene has CDR1 MNHEY and CDR2 SVGEGT. The germline V and J ends were trimmed by 4 bases and 4 bases, with 10 bases remaining between them. This CDR3 is 13 amino acids long. The CDR3 region is CASSSQDAETQYF. The DNA of the CDR3 is TGTGCCAGCAGTTCACAGGATGCAGAGACCCAGTACTTC.

This chain links TRBV6-1 with TRBJ2-7; 7 positions agree with TRBD1. Germline V lookup: CDR1 MNHNS, CDR2 SASEGT. The CDR3 length is 14 residues. V lost 7 bases to trimming and J lost 2 bases; unmatched junction nucleotides: 8. The CDR3 sequence is CASTDPGQTYEQYF. The CDR3, as DNA: TGTGCCAGCACAGACCCGGGACAGACCTACGAGCAGTACTTC.

This clonotype showed up just a few times. The chain combines TRBV3-1 with TRBJ1-4, with TRBD1 identical over 9 bases. The CDR3 is 16 amino acids. V shed 1 base and J 8 bases; nucleotides not matched to a gene: 8. Germline values: CDR1 LGHDT, CDR2 YNNKEL (reference sequence). The CDR3 region has the DNA TGTGCCAGCAGCCAAGGATACAGGGGGCTAGGGGAAAAACTGTTTTTT. It encodes CASSQGYRGLGEKLFF.

The V call is TRBV20-1, the J call TRBJ1-1; 7 nucleotides line up with TRBD1. V lost 3 bases to trimming and J lost 7 bases; unmatched junction nucleotides: 11. Germline assignment: CDR1 DFQATT and CDR2 SNEGSKA (reference sequence). This CDR3 comprises 14 residues. The CDR3 protein is CSARVSQGVGEAFF. CDR3 in DNA: TGCAGTGCTAGGGTATCCCAGGGGGTAGGTGAAGCTTTCTTT.

This clonotype occurred a few times. This rearrangement joins TRBV3-1 to TRBJ2-7; 7 bases fit TRBD1. The CDR3 runs to 15 residues. The germline V gene encodes CDR1 LGHDT and CDR2 YNNKEL (reference sequence). Unmatched junction bases numbered 9, after V lost 4 bases and J lost 3 bases. The CDR3 protein is CASSPNLGQYYEQYF. CDR3 in DNA: TGTGCCAGCAGCCCAAATTTGGGACAGTACTACGAGCAGTACTTC.

This clonotype has a handful of counts. The chain employs TRBV7-2 and TRBJ2-2; D remains ambiguous. The CDR3 runs 13 residues. Looked up from germline, CDR1 is SGHTA and CDR2 is FQGNSA. V was cut by 5 bases and J by 1 base, with 5 bases left in between. This chain's CDR3 is CASSGWNTGELFF. As DNA, the CDR3 is TGTGCCAGCAGCGGATGGAACACCGGGGAGCTGTTTTTT.

In this sample, this clonotype turned up many times. This chain connects TRBV27 to TRBJ2-3; D possibly corresponds to TRBD2 (5 bases). V lost 8 bases and J 4 bases, leaving 10 bases between the germline ends. The CDR3 has 12 amino acids. Per the germline V gene, CDR1 is MNHEY and CDR2 is SMNVEV (reference sequence). The CDR3 loop reads CASRDGPDTQYF. In DNA, the CDR3 is TGTGCCAGCCGGGATGGGCCAGATACGCAGTATTTT.

This clonotype was counted between two and nine times. This chain joins TRBV7-9 and TRBJ2-7, with D perhaps TRBD2 (5 bases). Trimming cost V 4 bases and J 5 bases, with 21 bases left between them. This CDR3 region has 16 residues. The germline V gene encodes CDR1 SEHNR and CDR2 FQNEAQ (reference sequence). CDR3 loop: CASSSPRGQAVDEQYF. The CDR3 nucleotides read TGTGCCAGCAGCTCACCTAGAGGGCAGGCAGTCGACGAGCAGTACTTC.

The CDR3 is CASSLRGGGTARDTF. The CDR3 DNA follows: TGTGCCAGCAGTTTGCGGGGTGGGGGGACAGCACGGGACACCTTC. The genes are TRBV12-3 or TRBV12-4 and TRBJ1-2; 7 nucleotides align to TRBD1. This CDR3 comprises 15 residues. Unmatched junction bases numbered 16, after V lost 3 bases and J lost 12 bases.

Only a few counts were recorded for this clonotype. The rearrangement uses TRBV20-1 and TRBJ2-2; 9 bases are a match to TRBD1. This CDR3 is built from 13 residues. The germline CDR1 and CDR2 sequences are DFQATT and SNEGSKA (reference sequence). V shed 4 bases and J 9 bases; nucleotides not matched to a gene: 6. CDR3 sequence reads: CSATGTGRRELFF. The CDR3 nucleotides read TGCAGTGCTACCGGGACAGGGAGACGGGAGCTGTTTTTT.